The clone carrying this T cell receptor (beta chain) was counted at least ten times. Co-extracted RNA and DNA came from roughly 21-30 mg of unsorted bulk tissue. With approximately 500 ng total RNA as template and a constant-region primer, TCR beta cDNA was made. Three nested multiplex PCR rounds, a slightly modified ARM-PCR method, built the TCR beta libraries. The study ran its first two PCR rounds for around 10 cycles each, using TRBV1-TRBV30 forward primers and a C-beta reverse primer. TCRdb called the multiplex PCR reads again in MiXCR, with one record for every CDR3 protein. This repertoire shows about 120,000 distinct CDR3 sequences, less than 80% found once; its top ten account for approximately 9.7%. This entry comes from a study of tumor-infiltrating lymphocytes in primary liver carcinoma. This CDR3 has 13 amino acids. CDR1 is ENHRY and CDR2 is SYGVKD in the germline V gene. V lost 7 bases and J lost 6; bases outside the gene matches: 7.

The material sequenced was liver tumor tissue from sampling region 1. The subset is: tumor region T1, superior pole. The V gene is TRBV10-3, the J gene TRBJ1-2, with 8 bases matching TRBD1. The TCR originated in a woman in her sixties or seventies with primary liver carcinoma and hepatitis B virus infection. CDR3 DNA: TGTGCCATCACTTCGGACAGGGATAATGGCTACACCTTC. It translates to CAITSDRDNGYTF.